A selection of T cell receptor beta chains follows, all from one sample in a study of T cell responses to AZD1222 COVID-19 vaccine. TCRdb keeps only in-frame clones here, not all; method: immunoSEQ multiplex PCR. In the table there are roughly 150,000 clones, approximately 90% of which are singletons. The material was peripheral blood, obtained after recovery from COVID-19. The receptors stem from an adult who had recovered from COVID-19. Each CDR3 is given with its conserved first and last residue. D genes are given only for firm matches. Clone sizes are given selectively: once, few, many, or a class where the clone is expanded.

TRBV7-2	-	TRBJ2-1	few	TGTGCCAGCAGCTTGGGGGGCCTTACTGAGCAGTTCTTC	CASSLGGLTEQFF
TRBV7-9	TRBD1	TRBJ2-1	-	TGTGCCAGCGCCGGGACAGGGGTTAACAATGAGCAGTTCTTC	CASAGTGVNNEQFF
TRBV28	TRBD1	TRBJ1-5	few	TGTGCCAGCAGAGTCGGGACAGCTAATCAGCCCCAGCATTTT	CASRVGTANQPQHF
TRBV3-1/TRBV3-2	TRBD2	TRBJ2-3	-	TGTGCCAGCAGGTCTAGCGGGGGGTCATATAGCACAGATACGCAGTATTTT	CASRSSGGSYSTDTQYF
TRBV18	TRBD1	TRBJ2-7	-	TGTGCCAGCTCACTGGACAGGAACTCCTACGAGCAGTACTTC	CASSLDRNSYEQYF
TRBV27	-	TRBJ2-5	-	TGTGCCAGCAGTTTAGATATAGAGGAGACCCAGTACTTC	CASSLDIEETQYF
TRBV10-3	-	TRBJ2-3	-	TGTGCCATCAGTGGACTTCAAGAATCCACAGATACGCAGTATTTT	CAISGLQESTDTQYF
TRBV6-5	-	TRBJ2-7	-	TGTGCCAGCAGTTACTTGCCAGGAATCCCTTCCTACGAGCAGTACTTC	CASSYLPGIPSYEQYF
TRBV5-1	-	TRBJ2-3	-	TGCGCCAGCAGCAGCCGGTTGGGGGCTGCAGATACGCAGTATTTT	CASSSRLGAADTQYF
TRBV7-2	TRBD1	TRBJ2-7	once	TGTGCCAGCAGCCCAAGACAGGGGGCACGTCGCGAGCAGTACTTC	CASSPRQGARREQYF
TRBV5-6	-	TRBJ2-7	-	TGTGCCAGCAGCTTGGCTGACGCGGGTCCCTACGAGCAGTACTTC	CASSLADAGPYEQYF
TRBV6-4	-	TRBJ1-2	-	TGTGCCAGCAGCCTCCGAGAGGGTTCTGGCTACACCTTC	CASSLREGSGYTF
TRBV9	-	TRBJ2-3	-	TGTGCCAGCAGGAGGGACATTAGCACAGATACGCAGTATTTT	CASRRDISTDTQYF
TRBV19	-	TRBJ2-7	-	TGTGCCAGTAGGGGGACCGCCGGGAACAGCGACGAGCAGTACTTC	CASRGTAGNSDEQYF
TRBV27	-	TRBJ2-7	-	TGTGCCAGCAGTTTAACCCAACAGATCGGATTCTCCTACGAGCAGTACTTC	CASSLTQQIGFSYEQYF
TRBV5-4	TRBD1	TRBJ1-3	-	TGTGCCAGCAGCCAATCGACAGGGCCTGGAAACACCATATATTTT	CASSQSTGPGNTIYF
TRBV9	-	TRBJ2-5	-	TGTGCCAGCAGCGCACAACTGTACCAAGAGACCCAGTACTTC	CASSAQLYQETQYF
TRBV27	TRBD1	TRBJ1-2	-	TGTGCCAGCAGGGAGGGGGCGGGGGTGGTCTATGGCTACACCTTC	CASREGAGVVYGYTF
TRBV11-2	-	TRBJ1-1	-	TGTGCCAGCAGCCCCTATACCAAGACAGTGAACACTGAAGCTTTCTTT	CASSPYTKTVNTEAFF
TRBV28	-	TRBJ1-5	-	TGTGCCAGCAGTCCTTTAGAATGGAGGGGGGATCAGCCCCAGCATTTT	CASSPLEWRGDQPQHF
TRBV19	-	TRBJ1-2	-	TGTGCCAGTACTCAGAACTATGGCTACACCTTC	CASTQNYGYTF
TRBV7-9	-	TRBJ2-3	-	TGTGCCCTCAGGAGGGCAGGCTATGGCTTCGATACGCAGTATTTT	CALRRAGYGFDTQYF
TRBV2	-	TRBJ1-5	-	TGTGCCAGCAGCCAAGGACGGCCCAATCAGCCCCAGCATTTT	CASSQGRPNQPQHF
TRBV7-2	-	TRBJ1-1	-	TGTGCCAGCAGCCCTCTATACGACACTGAAGCTTTCTTT	CASSPLYDTEAFF
TRBV19	-	TRBJ1-5	-	TGTGCCAGTAACCAACAGCCGGGGGCACTTCACAGCGGCAATCAGCCCCAGCATTTT	CASNQQPGALHSGNQPQHF
TRBV4-1	-	TRBJ1-2	-	TGCGCCAGCAGCCAAGGCAGCACGAGTGATGGCTACACCTTC	CASSQGSTSDGYTF
TRBV19	-	TRBJ1-5	few	TGTGCCAGTAGTATAGAGGCAAAAACTCAGCCCCAGCATTTT	CASSIEAKTQPQHF
TRBV5-1	-	TRBJ2-1	-	TGCGCCAGCAGCTTGGGAGGGGCCGGGACGGCGGTTAACAATGAGCAGTTCTTC	CASSLGGAGTAVNNEQFF
TRBV24-1	-	TRBJ2-3	-	TGTGCCACCAGTGATTTGTACCGAGCTAGCACAGATACGCAGTATTTT	CATSDLYRASTDTQYF
TRBV5-1	-	TRBJ1-1	-	TGCGCCAGCAGCTTGGGGGTCATTATGAACACTGAAGCTTTCTTT	CASSLGVIMNTEAFF
TRBV5-6	-	TRBJ1-4	-	TGTGCCAGCAGCCTACGACGGACAACTAATGAAAAACTGTTTTTT	CASSLRRTTNEKLFF
TRBV6-1	-	TRBJ1-5	-	TGTGCCAGCAGTGCCGCGGCCGCGGTAAGCAATCAGCCCCAGCATTTT	CASSAAAAVSNQPQHF
TRBV6-1	-	TRBJ1-4	once	TGTGCCAGCAGTGCCCTCAGGAGGGCAACTAATGAAAAACTGTTTTTT	CASSALRRATNEKLFF
TRBV7-2	TRBD2	TRBJ2-1	-	TGTGCCAGCAGCTTAGGGGGGACTAGCGGGGGCTCCTACAATGAGCAGTTCTTC	CASSLGGTSGGSYNEQFF
TRBV19	TRBD1	TRBJ1-2	-	TGTGCCAGTAAAGGACAGGGGGACTATGGCTACACCTTC	CASKGQGDYGYTF
TRBV10-2	TRBD1	TRBJ1-5	-	TGCGCCAGCGGGCGACAGGGGGGCAATCAGCCCCAGCATTTT	CASGRQGGNQPQHF
TRBV14	TRBD1	TRBJ1-1	-	TGTGCCAGCAGCCCGCCCACGGACAGGACTGAAGCTTTCTTT	CASSPPTDRTEAFF
TRBV5-1	TRBD1	TRBJ2-5	-	TGCGCCAGCAGCTTGGCACAGGGGGCAGGGGAAGAGACCCAGTACTTC	CASSLAQGAGEETQYF
TRBV7-2	-	TRBJ1-1	-	TGTGCCAGCAGCGCAAATGGGTTAAGGACTGAAGCTTTCTTT	CASSANGLRTEAFF
TRBV7-2	-	TRBJ2-5	-	TGTGCCAGCAGCTTAGAGGGGCCCGGGACCCAGTACTTC	CASSLEGPGTQYF
TRBV11-2	-	TRBJ1-4	-	TGTGCCAGCAGCTCTGGACAGTGGAGGGAAAAACTGTTTTTT	CASSSGQWREKLFF
TRBV7-2	-	TRBJ1-4	-	TGTGCCAGCAGCTTGGGGGGCAGGGGACGAAAAAAACTGTTTTTT	CASSLGGRGRKKLFF
TRBV5-4	-	TRBJ2-1	-	TGTGCCAGCAGCCCCACCGAACGCTATGAGCAGTTCTTC	CASSPTERYEQFF
TRBV19	-	TRBJ1-6	-	TGTGCCAGTAGTACAGGATCTTCACCCCTCCACTTT	CASSTGSSPLHF
TRBV9	TRBD1	TRBJ1-1	-	TGTGCCAGCAGCCCGGGACAGGGCACTGAAGCTTTCTTT	CASSPGQGTEAFF
TRBV19	TRBD1	TRBJ1-6	few	TGTGCCAGTAGTTCGGACAGGGATTCACCCCTCCACTTT	CASSSDRDSPLHF
TRBV7-3	-	TRBJ2-6	-	TGTGCCAGCAGCTTAAGCTTGGGTTCTGGGGCCAACGTCCTGACTTTC	CASSLSLGSGANVLTF
TRBV7-2	-	TRBJ1-5	-	TGTGCCAGCAGCTTGGTTAGTGGAGGCAATCAGCCCCAGCATTTT	CASSLVSGGNQPQHF
TRBV2	-	TRBJ1-5	-	TGTGCCAGCAGGGGATGGGGCAATCAGCCCCAGCATTTT	CASRGWGNQPQHF
TRBV18	TRBD1	TRBJ1-3	-	TGTGCCAGCTCACAGGACAGGGGAGACACCATATATTTT	CASSQDRGDTIYF
TRBV7-2	TRBD1	TRBJ1-2	-	TGTGCCAGCAGCTTACTGGGACAGGGCTATGGCTACACCTTC	CASSLLGQGYGYTF
TRBV5-1	-	TRBJ2-3	once	TGCGCCAGCTCCCGGGGCGAAGCGGAGGCCACAGATACGCAGTATTTT	CASSRGEAEATDTQYF
TRBV28	TRBD1	TRBJ1-6	-	TGTGCCAGCAGTGCGACAGGGCTAAATTCACCCCTCCACTTT	CASSATGLNSPLHF
TRBV24-1	-	TRBJ1-1	-	TGTGCCACCATATCCCGGGACATGGACGGGTTCACTGAAGCTTTCTTT	CATISRDMDGFTEAFF
TRBV6-6	TRBD1	TRBJ1-5	-	TGTGCCAGCAGTGGATCCGGGACAGAGGGAGGAGGCAATCAGCCCCAGCATTTT	CASSGSGTEGGGNQPQHF